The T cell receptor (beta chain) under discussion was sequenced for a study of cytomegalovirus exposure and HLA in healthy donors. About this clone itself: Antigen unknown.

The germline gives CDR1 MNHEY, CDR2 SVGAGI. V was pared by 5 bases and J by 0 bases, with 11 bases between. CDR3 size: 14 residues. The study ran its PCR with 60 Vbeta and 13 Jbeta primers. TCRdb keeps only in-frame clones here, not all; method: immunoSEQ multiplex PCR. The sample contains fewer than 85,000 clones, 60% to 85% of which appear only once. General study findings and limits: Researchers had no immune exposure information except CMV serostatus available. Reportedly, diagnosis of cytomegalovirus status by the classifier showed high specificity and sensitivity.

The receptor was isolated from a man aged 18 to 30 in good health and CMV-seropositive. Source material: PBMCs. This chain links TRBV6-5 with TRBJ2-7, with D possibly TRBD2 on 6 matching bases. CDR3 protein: CASSPSTSSYEQYF. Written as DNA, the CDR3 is TGTGCCAGCAGTCCCTCGACTAGCTCCTACGAGCAGTACTTC.